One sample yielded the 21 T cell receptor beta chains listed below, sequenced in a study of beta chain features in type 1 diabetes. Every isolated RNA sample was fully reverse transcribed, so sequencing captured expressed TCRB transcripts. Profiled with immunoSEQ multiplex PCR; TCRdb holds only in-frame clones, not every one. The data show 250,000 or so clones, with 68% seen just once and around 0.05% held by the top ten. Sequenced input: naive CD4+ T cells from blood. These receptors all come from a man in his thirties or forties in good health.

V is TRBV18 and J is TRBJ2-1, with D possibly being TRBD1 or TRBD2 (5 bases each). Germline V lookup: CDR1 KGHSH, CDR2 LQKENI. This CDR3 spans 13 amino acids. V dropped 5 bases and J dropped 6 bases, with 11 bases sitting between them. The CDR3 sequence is CASSSAGSNEQFF. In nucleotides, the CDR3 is TGTGCCAGCTCAAGTGCAGGGAGCAATGAGCAGTTCTTC.

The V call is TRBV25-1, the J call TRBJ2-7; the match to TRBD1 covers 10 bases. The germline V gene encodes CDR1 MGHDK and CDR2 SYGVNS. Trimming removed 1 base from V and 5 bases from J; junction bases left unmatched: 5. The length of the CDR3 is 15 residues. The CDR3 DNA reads TGTGCCAGCAGTGAATCGGGACAGGGGTTCCACGAGCAGTACTTC. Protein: CASSESGQGFHEQYF.

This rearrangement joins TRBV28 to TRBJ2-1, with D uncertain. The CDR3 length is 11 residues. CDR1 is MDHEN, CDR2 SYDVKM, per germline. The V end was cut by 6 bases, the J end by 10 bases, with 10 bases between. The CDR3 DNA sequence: TGTGCCAGCAGCCTCACGTGGGAGCAGTTCTTC. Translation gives CASSLTWEQFF. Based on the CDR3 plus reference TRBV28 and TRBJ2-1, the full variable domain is DVKVTQSSRYLVKRTGEKVFLECVQDMDHENMFWYRQDPGLGLRLIYFSYDVKMKEKGDIPEGYSVSREKKERFSLILESASTNQTSMYLCASSLTWEQFFGPGTRLTVL.

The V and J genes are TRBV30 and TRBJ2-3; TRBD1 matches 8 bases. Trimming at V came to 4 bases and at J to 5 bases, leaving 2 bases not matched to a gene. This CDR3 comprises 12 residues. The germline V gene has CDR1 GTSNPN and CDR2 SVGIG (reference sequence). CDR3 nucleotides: TGTGCCTGGACAGGGGGCGGAGATACGCAGTATTTT. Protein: CAWTGGGDTQYF.

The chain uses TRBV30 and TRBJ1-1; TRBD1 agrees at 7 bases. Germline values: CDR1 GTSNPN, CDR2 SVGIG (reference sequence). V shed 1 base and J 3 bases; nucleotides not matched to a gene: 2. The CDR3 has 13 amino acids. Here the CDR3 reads CAWSDRGDTEAFF. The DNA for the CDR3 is TGTGCCTGGAGTGACAGGGGTGACACTGAAGCTTTCTTT.

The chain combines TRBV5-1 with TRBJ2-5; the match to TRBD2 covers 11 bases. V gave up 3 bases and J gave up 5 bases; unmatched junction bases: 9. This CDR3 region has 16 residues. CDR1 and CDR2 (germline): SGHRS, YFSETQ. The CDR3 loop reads CASSSTWTSGLETQYF. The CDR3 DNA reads TGCGCCAGCAGCTCAACCTGGACTAGCGGGTTGGAGACCCAGTACTTC.

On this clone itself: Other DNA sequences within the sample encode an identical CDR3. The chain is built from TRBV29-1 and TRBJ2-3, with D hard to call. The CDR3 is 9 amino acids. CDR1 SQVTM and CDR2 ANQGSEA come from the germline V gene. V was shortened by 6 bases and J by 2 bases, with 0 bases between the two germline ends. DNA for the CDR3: TGCAGCGTCACAGATACGCAGTATTTT. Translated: CSVTDTQYF.

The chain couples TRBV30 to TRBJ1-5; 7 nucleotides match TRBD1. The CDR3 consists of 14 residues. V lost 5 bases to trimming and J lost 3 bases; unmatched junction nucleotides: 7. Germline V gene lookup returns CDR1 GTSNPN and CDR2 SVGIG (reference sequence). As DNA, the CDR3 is TGTGCCTGGGCGACAGGGAGGAACAATCAGCCCCAGCATTTT. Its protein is CAWATGRNNQPQHF.

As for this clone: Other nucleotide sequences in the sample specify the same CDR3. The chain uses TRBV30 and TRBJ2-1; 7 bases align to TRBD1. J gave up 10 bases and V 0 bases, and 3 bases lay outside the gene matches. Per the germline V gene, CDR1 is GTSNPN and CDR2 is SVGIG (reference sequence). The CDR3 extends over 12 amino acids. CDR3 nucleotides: TGTGCCTGGAGTGTAAACAGGGGAGAGCAGTTCTTC. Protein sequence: CAWSVNRGEQFF.

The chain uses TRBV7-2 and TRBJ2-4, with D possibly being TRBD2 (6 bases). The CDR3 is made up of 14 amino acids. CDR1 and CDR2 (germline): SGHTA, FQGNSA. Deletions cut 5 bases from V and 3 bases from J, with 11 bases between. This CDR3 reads CASSPGTGKNIQYF. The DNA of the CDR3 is TGTGCCAGCAGCCCCGGGACTGGCAAAAACATTCAGTACTTC.

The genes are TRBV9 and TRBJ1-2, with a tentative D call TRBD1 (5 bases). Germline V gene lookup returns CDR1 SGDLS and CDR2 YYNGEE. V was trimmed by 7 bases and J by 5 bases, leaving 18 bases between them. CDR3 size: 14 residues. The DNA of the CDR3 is TGTGCCAGCGGACGAGGGACTCCTGGATATGGCTACACCTTC. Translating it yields CASGRGTPGYGYTF. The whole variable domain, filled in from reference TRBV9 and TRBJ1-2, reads DSGVTQTPKHLITATGQRVTLRCSPRSGDLSVYWYQQSLDQGLQFLIQYYNGEERAKGNILERFSAQQFPDLHSELNLSSLELGDSALYFCASGRGTPGYGYTFGSGTRLTVV.

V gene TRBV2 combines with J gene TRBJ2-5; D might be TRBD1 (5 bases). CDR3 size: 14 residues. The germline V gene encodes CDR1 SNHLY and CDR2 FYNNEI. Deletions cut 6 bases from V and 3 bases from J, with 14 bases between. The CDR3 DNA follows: TGTGCCAGCAGGTCCGAGGTAGGGGAAGAGACCCAGTACTTC. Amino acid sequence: CASRSEVGEETQYF.

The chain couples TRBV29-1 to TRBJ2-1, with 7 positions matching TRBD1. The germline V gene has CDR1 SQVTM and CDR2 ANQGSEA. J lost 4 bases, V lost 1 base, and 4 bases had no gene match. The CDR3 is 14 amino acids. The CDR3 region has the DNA TGCAGCGTTGAAGCAGGGGGAACTTACAATGAGCAGTTCTTC. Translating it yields CSVEAGGTYNEQFF.

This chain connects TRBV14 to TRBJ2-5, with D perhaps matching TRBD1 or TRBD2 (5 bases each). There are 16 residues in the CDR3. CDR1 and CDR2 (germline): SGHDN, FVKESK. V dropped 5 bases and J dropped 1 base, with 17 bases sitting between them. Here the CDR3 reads CASSIVGRGAQETQYF. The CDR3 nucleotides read TGTGCCAGCAGCATCGTGGGACGGGGAGCCCAAGAGACCCAGTACTTC.

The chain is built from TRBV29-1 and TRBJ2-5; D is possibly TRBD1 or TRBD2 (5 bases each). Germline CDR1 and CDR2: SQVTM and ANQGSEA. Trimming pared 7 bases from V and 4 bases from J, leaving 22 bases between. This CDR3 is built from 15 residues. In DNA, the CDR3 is TGCAGCGGCGGCCCCAGGCTCCGGGGCGGAGAGACCCAGTACTTC. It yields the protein CSGGPRLRGGETQYF. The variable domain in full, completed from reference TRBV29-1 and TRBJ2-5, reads SAVISQKPSRDICQRGTSLTIQCQVDSQVTMMFWYRQQPGQSLTLIATANQGSEATYESGFVIDKFPISRPNLTFSTLTVSNMSPEDSSIYLCSGGPRLRGGETQYFGPGTRLLVL.

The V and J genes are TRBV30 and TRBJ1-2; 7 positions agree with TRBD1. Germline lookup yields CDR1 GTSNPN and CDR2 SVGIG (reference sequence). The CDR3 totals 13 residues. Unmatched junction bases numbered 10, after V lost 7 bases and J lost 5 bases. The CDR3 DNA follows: TGTGCCTACGCTACAGGGGAAGGTTATGGCTACACCTTC. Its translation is CAYATGEGYGYTF. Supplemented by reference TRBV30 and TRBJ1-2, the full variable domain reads SQTIHQWPATLVQPVGSPLSLECTVEGTSNPNLYWYRQAAGRGLQLLFYSVGIGQISSEVPQNLSASRPQDRQFILSSKKLLLSDSGFYLCAYATGEGYGYTFGSGTRLTVV.

CDR3 DNA sequence: TGCGCCAGCACTAAACAGTTTTTT. It translates to CASTKQFF. The chain combines TRBV23-1 with TRBJ2-2, with D hard to call. TRBV23-1 is treated as an ORF (open reading frame) with a function not yet certain. This CDR3 has 8 amino acids. V was shortened by 7 bases and J by 16 bases, with 7 bases between the two germline ends.

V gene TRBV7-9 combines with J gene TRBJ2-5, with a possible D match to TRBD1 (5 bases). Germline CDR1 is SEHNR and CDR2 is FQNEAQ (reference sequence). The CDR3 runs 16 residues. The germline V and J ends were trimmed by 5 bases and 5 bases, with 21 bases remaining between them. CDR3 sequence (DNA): TGTGCCAGCAGCGGAGTCTCCGGACAAAGATTGGAGACCCAGTACTTC. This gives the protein CASSGVSGQRLETQYF.

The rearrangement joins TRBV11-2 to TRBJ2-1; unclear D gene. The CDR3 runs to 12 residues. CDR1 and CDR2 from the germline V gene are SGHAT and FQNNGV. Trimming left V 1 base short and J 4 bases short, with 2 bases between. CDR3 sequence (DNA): TGTGCCAGCAGCTTAGCTTACAATGAGCAGTTCTTC. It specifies CASSLAYNEQFF.

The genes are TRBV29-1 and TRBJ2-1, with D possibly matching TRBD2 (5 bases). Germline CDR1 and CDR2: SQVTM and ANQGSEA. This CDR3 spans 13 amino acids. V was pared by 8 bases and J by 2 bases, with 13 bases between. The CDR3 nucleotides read TGCAGCCCCGGAGGCAGTCCCTACAATGAGCAGTTCTTC. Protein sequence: CSPGGSPYNEQFF.

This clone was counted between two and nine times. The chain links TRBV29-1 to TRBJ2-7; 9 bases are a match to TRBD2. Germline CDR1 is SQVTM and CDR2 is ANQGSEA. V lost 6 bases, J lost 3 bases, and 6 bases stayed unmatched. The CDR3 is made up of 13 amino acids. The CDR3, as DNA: TGCAGCGTGAGGCCAGCGGGAGGCTACGAGCAGTACTTC. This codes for CSVRPAGGYEQYF.